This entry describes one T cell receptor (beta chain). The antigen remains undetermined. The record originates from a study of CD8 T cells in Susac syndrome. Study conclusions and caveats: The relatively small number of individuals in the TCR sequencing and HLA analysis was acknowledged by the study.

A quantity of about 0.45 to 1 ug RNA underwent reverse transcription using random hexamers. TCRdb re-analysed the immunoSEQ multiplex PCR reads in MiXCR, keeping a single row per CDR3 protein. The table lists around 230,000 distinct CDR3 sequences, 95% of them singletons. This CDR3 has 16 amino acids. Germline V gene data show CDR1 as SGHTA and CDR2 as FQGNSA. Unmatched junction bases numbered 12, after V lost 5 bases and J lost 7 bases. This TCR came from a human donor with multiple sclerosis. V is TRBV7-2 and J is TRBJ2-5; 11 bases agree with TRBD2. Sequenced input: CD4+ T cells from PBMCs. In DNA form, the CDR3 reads TGTGCCAGCAGCGCCGACCTAGCGGGAGGTCGGAGGACCCAGTACTTC. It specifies CASSADLAGGRRTQYF.